Described below is a single T cell receptor (beta chain) sequence and its context. Antigen unknown. V dropped 6 bases and J dropped 7; count of bases not matched to a gene: 11. The CDR3 has 16 residues. Germline V lookup: CDR1 MDHEN, CDR2 SYDVKM. This entry belongs to a study of cytomegalovirus exposure and HLA in healthy donors. Study-wide findings and caveats: In a later analysis, TCR beta V- and J-gene trimming was associated with a missense DCLRE1C variant. Per a later analysis, under 20,000 TCR beta sequences showed association with HLA alleles at 0.05 false discovery rate.

The PCR used 60 Vbeta and 13 Jbeta primers. Measured with immunoSEQ multiplex PCR; TCRdb has only the in-frame clones, and not every one. The sample records 100,000 to 150,000 clones, around three quarters being singletons. The sequenced material came from PBMCs. The origin of this receptor is a woman aged 40 to 50 in good health and CMV-seronegative. The chain employs TRBV28 and TRBJ2-1; 11 bases map to TRBD2. DNA for the CDR3: TGTGCCAGCAGAGCGTTAGCGGGAGGGTCTCATAATGAGCAGTTCTTC. Its translation: CASRALAGGSHNEQFF.